This TCR beta chain was observed in a study of regulatory T cells in long-lasting Graves disease. V lost 6 bases to trimming and J lost 0 bases; unmatched junction nucleotides: 10. CDR1 is SQVTM, CDR2 ANQGSEA, per germline. The CDR3 totals 15 residues. Concerning this clonotype: Its specificity is not known.

In building TCR beta libraries, iRepertoire HTBI primers were used together with Arm-PCR of CDR3 regions. Per the study methods: Identified segments across samples numbered 60 or so TRBV and roughly 15 TRBJ. TCRdb redid the calling of the multiplex PCR reads with MiXCR, one entry per CDR3 protein. The V and J calls shown here were made by TCRdb, not taken from the authors' results. The sample records about 470,000 distinct CDR3 sequences, roughly 21% being singletons. Study outcomes and limitations: No thyroid tissue was studied; the work used peripheral blood only.

Time point described: persistent/refractory GD, antithyroid drugs over 5 years with positive TRAb. RNA from PBMCs was the source of the TCR library. The starting material was peripheral blood mononuclear cells (PBMCs), obtained when the disease was refractory, from a patient treated with antithyroid drugs. The gene calls are TRBV29-1 and TRBJ1-2, with 7 bases fitting TRBD1. This TCR was sampled from a female donor with Graves disease. The CDR3 protein is CSVVGQTSANYGYTF. In DNA form, the CDR3 reads TGCAGCGTAGTGGGACAGACCTCAGCTAACTATGGCTACACCTTC.